The 20 T cell receptor beta chains given below trace back to one sample, sequenced in a study of response to subunit inactivated influenza vaccine. Each CDR3 protein gets one entry after TCRdb re-called the RT-PCR reads with MiXCR. Here the sample spans 450,000 to 600,000 distinct CDR3 sequences, more than 15% being singletons. The sample in question was CD4+ T cells sorted from PBMCs, obtained roughly 24 months after vaccination. Receptors were obtained from a man between 50 and 70 years old who received an inactivated influenza vaccine.

V usage is TRBV11-3 and J usage is TRBJ2-1; 11 nucleotides line up with TRBD2. The germline CDR1 and CDR2 sequences are SGHNT and YENEEA. The CDR3 is made up of 14 amino acids. V shed 3 bases, J shed 8 bases, and the junction held 3 bases outside the gene matches. The CDR3 nucleotides are TGTGCCAGCAGCTTTAGCGGGGGGGCCCATGAGCAGTTCTTC. Its protein product is CASSFSGGAHEQFF.

This chain uses TRBV29-1 with TRBJ2-5, with 8 positions matching TRBD1. The V segment lost 7 bases and the J segment 10 bases; nucleotides outside the gene matches: 5. There are 10 residues in the CDR3. Germline CDR1 reads SQVTM; CDR2 reads ANQGSEA. CDR3 residues: CSAGQEDQYF. The CDR3, as DNA: TGCAGCGCGGGACAGGAGGACCAGTACTTC. Filled out from reference TRBV29-1 and TRBJ2-5, the complete variable domain reads SAVISQKPSRDICQRGTSLTIQCQVDSQVTMMFWYRQQPGQSLTLIATANQGSEATYESGFVIDKFPISRPNLTFSTLTVSNMSPEDSSIYLCSAGQEDQYFGPGTRLLVL.

The chain carries TRBV19 and TRBJ2-1; 10 bases map to TRBD1. The CDR3 has 14 amino acids. V lost 8 bases, J lost 6 bases, and 7 bases stayed unmatched. In germline, CDR1 is LNHDA, CDR2 SQIVND (reference sequence). The chain's CDR3 is CASGPGQGINEQFF. The CDR3 region has the DNA TGTGCCAGTGGACCGGGACAGGGGATCAATGAGCAGTTCTTC. The complete variable domain, with remaining parts taken from reference TRBV19 and TRBJ2-1, reads DGGITQSPKYLFRKEGQNVTLSCEQNLNHDAMYWYRQDPGQGLRLIYYSQIVNDFQKGDIAEGYSVSREKKESFPLTVTSAQKNPTAFYLCASGPGQGINEQFFGPGTRLTVL.

V and J are TRBV28 and TRBJ2-1; 8 positions agree with TRBD1. Germline V gene sequence: CDR1 MDHEN, CDR2 SYDVKM. Losses at the gene ends were 5 bases for V and 11 bases for J; bases not matched to a gene: 11. The CDR3 has 14 residues. The CDR3 sequence is CASSLRTGHWKQFF. The CDR3 nucleotides read TGTGCCAGCAGTCTGAGGACAGGGCATTGGAAGCAGTTCTTC.

This chain joins TRBV20-1 and TRBJ2-1, with 12 bases matching TRBD2. Trimming took 5 bases from V and 10 from J; bases not matched to a gene: 9. The length of the CDR3 is 14 residues. CDR1 is DFQATT and CDR2 is SNEGSKA in the germline V gene (reference sequence). The CDR3 bases are TGCAGTGCTTTCGGGACTAGCGGGTCCGAGGAGCAGTTCTTC. It yields the protein CSAFGTSGSEEQFF.

The sample holds many counts of this clonotype. V usage is TRBV7-8 and J usage is TRBJ2-7, with D perhaps matching TRBD1 (6 bases). The CDR3 has 13 residues. Germline V gives CDR1 SGHVS, CDR2 FQNEAQ. The V end lost 7 bases, the J end lost 4 bases, and 14 bases lay between the germline ends. The chain's CDR3 is CASKGRDTYEQYF. In DNA form, the CDR3 reads TGTGCCAGCAAGGGACGGGACACTTACGAGCAGTACTTC. The full variable domain, in which reference TRBV7-8 and TRBJ2-7 provide the parts outside the CDR3, is GAGVSQSPRYKVAKRGQDVALRCDPISGHVSLFWYQQALGQGPEFLTYFQNEAQLDKSGLPSDRFFAERPEGSVSTLKIQRTQQEDSAVYLCASKGRDTYEQYFGPGTRLTVT.

The V and J genes are TRBV2 and TRBJ2-2; D is ambiguous. The CDR3 is 13 amino acids. Trimming left V 4 bases short and J 3 bases short, with 6 bases between. CDR1 is SNHLY, CDR2 FYNNEI, per germline. The CDR3 region is CASSADYTGELFF. CDR3 nucleotides: TGTGCCAGCAGTGCTGACTACACCGGGGAGCTGTTTTTT.

This clonotype has a handful of counts. The chain combines TRBV4-1 with TRBJ2-5; 13 bases match TRBD2. CDR1 is MGHRA and CDR2 is YSYEKL in the germline V gene. Trimming took 5 bases from V and 1 from J; bases not matched to a gene: 7. This CDR3 comprises 17 residues. The CDR3 reads CASSSRTSGGTQETQYF. The CDR3 region has the DNA TGCGCCAGCAGCTCAAGGACTAGCGGGGGCACCCAAGAGACCCAGTACTTC.

The chain joins TRBV20-1 to TRBJ1-5; unclear D gene. CDR1 and CDR2 from the germline V gene are DFQATT and SNEGSKA (reference sequence). This CDR3 region has 12 residues. V shed 3 bases and J shed 9 bases, with 12 bases lying between them. CDR3 bases: TGCAGTGCTAGTACCCCAGCGGGGCCCCAGCATTTT. Translated, it gives CSASTPAGPQHF.

This chain links TRBV6-1 with TRBJ2-5; D may be TRBD1 or TRBD2 (6 bases each). Trimming left V 7 bases short and J 1 base short, with 13 bases between. This CDR3 has 14 amino acids. Per the germline V gene, CDR1 is MNHNS and CDR2 is SASEGT. CDR3 in amino acids: CASTMRGVQETQYF. The CDR3 nucleotides are TGTGCCAGCACCATGAGGGGGGTCCAAGAGACCCAGTACTTC.

The chain uses TRBV18 and TRBJ2-7; TRBD2 agrees at 7 bases. V trimming: 5 bases; J trimming: 2 bases; junction bases outside the gene matches: 6. CDR3 length: 14 residues. Germline V gene sequence: CDR1 KGHSH, CDR2 LQKENI. This CDR3 is CASSVGGSTYEQYF. The CDR3, as DNA: TGTGCCAGCTCAGTGGGCGGGAGCACCTACGAGCAGTACTTC. The whole variable domain, filled in from reference TRBV18 and TRBJ2-7, reads NAGVMQNPRHLVRRRGQEARLRCSPMKGHSHVYWYRQLPEEGLKFMVYLQKENIIDESGMPKERFSAEFPKEGPSILRIQQVVRGDSAAYFCASSVGGSTYEQYFGPGTRLTVT.

This clonotype was observed a few times. This chain connects TRBV20-1 to TRBJ1-4, with D unclear. Germline V gene lookup returns CDR1 DFQATT and CDR2 SNEGSKA (reference sequence). V gave up 1 base and J gave up 7 bases, with 13 bases separating them. The CDR3 runs 14 residues. The CDR3 loop reads CSARGSISGEKLFF. CDR3 nucleotide sequence: TGCAGTGCTAGAGGAAGTATATCGGGTGAAAAACTGTTTTTT.

This clonotype was observed many times. The V and J genes are TRBV30 and TRBJ1-2; D gene unclear. The CDR3 contains 13 residues. Germline lookup yields CDR1 GTSNPN and CDR2 SVGIG (reference sequence). Trimming removed 0 bases at V and 3 bases at J, with 8 bases between. The CDR3 sequence: CAWSVQQHYGYTF. The DNA for the CDR3 is TGTGCCTGGAGTGTACAACAGCACTATGGCTACACCTTC.

In this sample, this clonotype turned up a few times. The V call is TRBV29-1, the J call TRBJ2-1; 7 nucleotides match TRBD1. With 5 bases clipped from V and 2 bases from J, the junction kept 9 bases outside the gene matches. The CDR3 contains 15 residues. CDR1 and CDR2 (germline): SQVTM, ANQGSEA. CDR3 sequence reads: CSVRLRDRPYNEQFF. The CDR3 DNA follows: TGCAGCGTTCGACTTCGGGACAGACCCTACAATGAGCAGTTCTTC.

Concerning this clonotype: A clone one base away is much larger, so this may be a read error. The chain is built from TRBV5-1 and TRBJ2-1, with 12 bases aligning to TRBD2. Germline CDR1 SGHRS, CDR2 YFSETQ. The CDR3 extends over 16 amino acids. The CDR3 DNA reads TGCGCCAGCAACTTGGCCCCGACTAGCGGGAGAAATGAGCAGTTCTTC. Translation gives CASNLAPTSGRNEQFF.

This chain's CDR3 is CASSQEGTGRTEAFF. DNA of the CDR3: TGTGCCAGCAGCCAAGAAGGAACAGGGCGCACTGAAGCTTTCTTT. The chain joins TRBV4-2 to TRBJ1-1; D might be TRBD1 (6 bases). Deletions cut 0 bases from V and 4 bases from J, with 12 bases between. This CDR3 contains 15 residues. Looked up from germline, CDR1 is LGHNA and CDR2 is YNFKEQ.

V is TRBV28 and J is TRBJ1-6, with D perhaps matching TRBD1 (5 bases). The CDR3 extends over 14 amino acids. From germline, CDR1 is MDHEN and CDR2 SYDVKM. With 6 bases removed from V and 7 bases from J, the gap between germline ends came to 13 bases. The DNA for the CDR3 is TGTGCCAGCAGCCTTGGGACCCGCAATTCACCCCTCCACTTT. This encodes CASSLGTRNSPLHF.

This clonotype was counted a few times. The chain uses TRBV6-1 and TRBJ2-1; 7 bases line up with TRBD2. Germline CDR1 and CDR2: MNHNS and SASEGT. J gave up 5 bases and V 6 bases, and 10 bases lay outside the gene matches. The CDR3 runs to 15 residues. CDR3 amino acids: CASRPRTSKNNEQFF. CDR3 bases: TGTGCCAGCAGACCACGGACTAGTAAAAACAATGAGCAGTTCTTC.

This clonotype was picked up one time. The chain carries TRBV27 and TRBJ2-7; the D gene is possibly TRBD2 (5 bases). This CDR3 has 16 amino acids. Germline loops: CDR1 MNHEY, CDR2 SMNVEV (reference sequence). V lost 4 bases, J lost 6 bases, and 22 bases lay in between. The CDR3 nucleotides read TGTGCCAGCAGTTACGACGGGAAAGTCGGTCTCTTCGAGCAGTACTTC. Its translation: CASSYDGKVGLFEQYF.

The sample holds a few counts of this clonotype. V gene TRBV4-3 combines with J gene TRBJ2-1; 8 nucleotides match TRBD2. The CDR3 has 19 residues. Looked up from germline, CDR1 is LGHNA and CDR2 is YSLEER. Germline trimming cut 4 bases from V and 3 bases from J; bases unmatched to any gene: 17. The CDR3 bases are TGCGCCAGCAGCCGCCGGGCGCCGAGAGCGGGAGAGATCTACAATGAGCAGTTCTTC. It yields the protein CASSRRAPRAGEIYNEQFF.